This T cell receptor beta chain is from a study of breast tumors, draining lymph nodes, adjacent tissues. One entry per CDR3 protein results from TCRdb running MiXCR on the multiplex PCR reads. The sample holds 150,000 to 200,000 distinct CDR3 sequences, approximately 30% seen once. Axillary draining lymph nodes of breast cancer patients supplied the node samples. The CDR3 consists of 15 residues. Germline V gene lookup returns CDR1 SGHTA and CDR2 FQGNSA. This clonotype showed up just a few times. Its antigen is still unknown. A much larger clone is a single base away; this may be a read error. Points from the study as a whole: Tumor repertoires ranked between lymph nodes and nontumor tissue in diversity, with V and J gene preferences.

The TCR comes from a female donor with breast cancer. Some clones in this sample may be carry-over from other donors' samples. The V call is TRBV7-2, the J call TRBJ2-7; 8 bases are shared with TRBD1. The specimen sequenced was axillary lymph node tissue. The CDR3 spells CASSLRYQGAKERYF. The CDR3 DNA reads as TGTGCCAGCAGCTTAAGATATCAGGGGGCGAAAGAGCGGTACTTC.